One T cell receptor (beta chain) is described in this entry. This entry is derived from a study of blood T cell repertoires in COVID-19. Study context: T cells, B-cell-depleted T cells, or PBMCs supplied cDNA or gDNA.

Seattle patient enrollment occurred during active infection, with longitudinal follow-up thereafter. Per the authors' pipeline: Using reference gene primer amplification, nucleated cell counts were estimated. Clones were read by immunoSEQ multiplex PCR, and TCRdb kept only the in-frame ones, dropping some. That table furnishes V, J and clone size, whereas the DNA furnished D and trimming. This sample carries about 45,000 clones, approximately 94% of them seen once, and the ten largest clones take 0.37%. The CDR3 totals 14 residues. The germline V and J ends were trimmed by 1 base and 5 bases, with 12 bases remaining between them. Looked up from germline, CDR1 is SGDLS and CDR2 is YYNGEE.

The genes are TRBV9 and TRBJ2-5, with a tentative D call TRBD2 (5 bases). Sequenced sample: peripheral blood. The clonotype was recovered from a man in his fifties or sixties with COVID-19, enrolled during active disease. The CDR3 DNA reads as TGTGCCAGCAGCGTATTGGGAGCTAGGGAGACCCAGTACTTC. Its translation: CASSVLGARETQYF.